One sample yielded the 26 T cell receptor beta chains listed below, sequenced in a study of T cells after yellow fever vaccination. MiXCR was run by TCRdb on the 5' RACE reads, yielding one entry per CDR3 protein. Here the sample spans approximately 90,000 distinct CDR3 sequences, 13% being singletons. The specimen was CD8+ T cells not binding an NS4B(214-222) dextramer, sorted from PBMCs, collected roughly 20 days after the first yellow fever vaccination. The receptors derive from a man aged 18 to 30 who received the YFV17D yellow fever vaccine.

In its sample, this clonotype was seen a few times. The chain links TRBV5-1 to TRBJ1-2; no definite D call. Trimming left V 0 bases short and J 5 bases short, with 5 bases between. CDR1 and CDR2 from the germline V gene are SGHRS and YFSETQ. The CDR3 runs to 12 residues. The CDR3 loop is CASSLETYGYTF. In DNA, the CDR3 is TGCGCCAGCAGCTTGGAAACTTATGGCTACACCTTC.

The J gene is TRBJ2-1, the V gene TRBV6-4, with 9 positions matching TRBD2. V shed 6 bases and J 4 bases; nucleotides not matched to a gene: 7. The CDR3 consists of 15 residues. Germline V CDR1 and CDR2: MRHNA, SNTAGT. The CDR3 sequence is CASSELAGGYNEQFF. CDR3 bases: TGTGCCAGCAGCGAACTAGCGGGCGGATACAATGAGCAGTTCTTC.

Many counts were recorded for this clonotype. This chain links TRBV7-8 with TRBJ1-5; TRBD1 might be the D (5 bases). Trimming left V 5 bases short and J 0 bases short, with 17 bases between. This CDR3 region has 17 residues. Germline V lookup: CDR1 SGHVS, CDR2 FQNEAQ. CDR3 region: CASSKVEGTYSNQPQHF. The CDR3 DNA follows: TGTGCCAGCAGCAAGGTGGAGGGGACTTATAGCAATCAGCCCCAGCATTTT.

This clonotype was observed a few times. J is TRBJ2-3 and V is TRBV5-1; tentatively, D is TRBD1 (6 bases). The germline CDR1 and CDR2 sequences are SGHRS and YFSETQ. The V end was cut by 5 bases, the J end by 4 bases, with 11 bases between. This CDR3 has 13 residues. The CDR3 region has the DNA TGCGCCAGCAGACCTACAGGGTCAGATACGCAGTATTTT. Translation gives CASRPTGSDTQYF.

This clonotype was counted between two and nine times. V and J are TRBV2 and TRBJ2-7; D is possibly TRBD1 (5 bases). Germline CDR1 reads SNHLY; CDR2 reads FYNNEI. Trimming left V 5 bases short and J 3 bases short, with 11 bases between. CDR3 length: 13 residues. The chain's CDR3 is CASSSGQLYEQYF. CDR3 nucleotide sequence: TGTGCCAGCAGTTCAGGGCAGCTCTACGAGCAGTACTTC.

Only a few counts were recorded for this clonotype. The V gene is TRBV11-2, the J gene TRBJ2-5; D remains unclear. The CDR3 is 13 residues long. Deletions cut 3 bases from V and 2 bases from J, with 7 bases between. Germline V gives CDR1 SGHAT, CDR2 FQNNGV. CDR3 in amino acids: CASSLWQQETQYF. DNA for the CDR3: TGTGCCAGCAGCTTGTGGCAGCAAGAGACCCAGTACTTC. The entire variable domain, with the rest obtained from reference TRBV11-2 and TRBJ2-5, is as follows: EAGVAQSPRYKIIEKRQSVAFWCNPISGHATLYWYQQILGQGPKLLIQFQNNGVVDDSQLPKDRFSAERLKGVDSTLKIQPAKLEDSAVYLCASSLWQQETQYFGPGTRLLVL.

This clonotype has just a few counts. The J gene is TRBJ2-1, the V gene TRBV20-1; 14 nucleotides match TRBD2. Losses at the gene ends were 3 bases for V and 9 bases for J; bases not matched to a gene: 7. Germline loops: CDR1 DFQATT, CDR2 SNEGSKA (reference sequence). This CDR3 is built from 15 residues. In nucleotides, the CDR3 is TGCAGTGCTAGGGGACTAGCGGGGGCGTTTAGTGAGCAGTTCTTC. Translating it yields CSARGLAGAFSEQFF.

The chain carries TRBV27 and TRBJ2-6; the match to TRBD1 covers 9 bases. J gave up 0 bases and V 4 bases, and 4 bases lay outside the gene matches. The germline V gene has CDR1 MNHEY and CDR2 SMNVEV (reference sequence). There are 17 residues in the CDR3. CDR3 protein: CASSSGTGYSGANVLTF. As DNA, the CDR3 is TGTGCCAGCAGTTCGGGGACAGGGTACTCTGGGGCCAACGTCCTGACTTTC.

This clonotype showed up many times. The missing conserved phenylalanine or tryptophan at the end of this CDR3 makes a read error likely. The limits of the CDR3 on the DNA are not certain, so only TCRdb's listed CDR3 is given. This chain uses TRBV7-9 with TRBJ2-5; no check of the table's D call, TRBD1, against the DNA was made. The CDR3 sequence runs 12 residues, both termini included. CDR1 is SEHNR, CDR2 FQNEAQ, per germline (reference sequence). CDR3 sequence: CASSSALDVPSC.

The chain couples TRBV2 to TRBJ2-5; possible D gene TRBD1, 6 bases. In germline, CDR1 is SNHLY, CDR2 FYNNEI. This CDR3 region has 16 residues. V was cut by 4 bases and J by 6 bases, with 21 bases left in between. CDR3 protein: CASSVPPVGAGKTQYF. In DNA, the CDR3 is TGTGCCAGCAGTGTCCCTCCCGTGGGGGCCGGTAAGACCCAGTACTTC.

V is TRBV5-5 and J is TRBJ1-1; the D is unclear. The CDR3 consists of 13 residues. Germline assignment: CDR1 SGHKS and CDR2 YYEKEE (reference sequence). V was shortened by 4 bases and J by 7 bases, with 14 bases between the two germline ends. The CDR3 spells CASSPVPLGEAFF. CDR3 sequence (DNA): TGTGCCAGCAGCCCCGTCCCATTGGGTGAAGCTTTCTTT.

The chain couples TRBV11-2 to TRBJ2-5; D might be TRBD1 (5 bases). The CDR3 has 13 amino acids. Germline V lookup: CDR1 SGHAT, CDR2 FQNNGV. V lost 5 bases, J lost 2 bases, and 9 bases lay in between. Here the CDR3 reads CASSPTVQETQYF. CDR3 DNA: TGTGCCAGCAGCCCGACAGTTCAAGAGACCCAGTACTTC.

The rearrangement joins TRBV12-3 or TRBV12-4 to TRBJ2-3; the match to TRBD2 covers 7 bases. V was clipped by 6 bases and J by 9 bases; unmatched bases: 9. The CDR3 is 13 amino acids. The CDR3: CASSLASGRTQYF. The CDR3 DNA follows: TGTGCCAGCAGCCTGGCTTCCGGGAGGACGCAGTATTTT.

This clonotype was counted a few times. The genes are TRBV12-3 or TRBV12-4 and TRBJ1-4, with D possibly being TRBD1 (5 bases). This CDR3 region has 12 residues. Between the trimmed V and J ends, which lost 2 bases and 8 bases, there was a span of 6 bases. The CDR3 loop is CASSLYREKLFF. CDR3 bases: TGTGCCAGCAGTTTATACAGGGAAAAACTGTTTTTT.

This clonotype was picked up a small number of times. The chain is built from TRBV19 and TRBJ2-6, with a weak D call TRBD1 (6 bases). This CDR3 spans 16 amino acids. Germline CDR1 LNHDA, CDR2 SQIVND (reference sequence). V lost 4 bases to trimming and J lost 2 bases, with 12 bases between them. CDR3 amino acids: CASSTAAGAGANVLTF. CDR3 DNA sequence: TGTGCCAGTAGTACAGCCGCAGGGGCTGGGGCCAACGTCCTGACTTTC.

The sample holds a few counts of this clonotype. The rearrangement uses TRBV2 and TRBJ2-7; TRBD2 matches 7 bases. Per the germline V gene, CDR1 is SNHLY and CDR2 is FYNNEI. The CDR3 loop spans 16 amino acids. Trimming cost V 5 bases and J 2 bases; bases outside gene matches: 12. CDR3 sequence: CASSLGRGRETYEQYF. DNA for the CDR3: TGTGCCAGCAGTCTTGGGAGGGGCAGGGAAACCTACGAGCAGTACTTC.

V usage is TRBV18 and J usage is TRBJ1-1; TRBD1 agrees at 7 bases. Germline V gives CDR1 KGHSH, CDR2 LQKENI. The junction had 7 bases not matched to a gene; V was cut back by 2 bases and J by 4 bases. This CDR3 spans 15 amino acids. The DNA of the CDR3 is TGTGCCAGCTCACCAGACAAGACAGGGCCCACTGAAGCTTTCTTT. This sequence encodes CASSPDKTGPTEAFF. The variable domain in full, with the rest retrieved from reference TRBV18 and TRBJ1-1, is NAGVMQNPRHLVRRRGQEARLRCSPMKGHSHVYWYRQLPEEGLKFMVYLQKENIIDESGMPKERFSAEFPKEGPSILRIQQVVRGDSAAYFCASSPDKTGPTEAFFGQGTRLTVV.

The CDR3 reads CASSQEAGTVTYGYTF. The CDR3 DNA follows: TGCGCCAGCAGCCAAGAAGCGGGGACAGTAACCTATGGCTACACCTTC. The rearrangement joins TRBV4-1 to TRBJ1-2; TRBD1 matches 7 bases. The CDR3 is 16 amino acids. Germline V CDR1 and CDR2: MGHRA, YSYEKL. V shed 0 bases, J shed 4 bases, and the junction held 8 bases outside the gene matches.

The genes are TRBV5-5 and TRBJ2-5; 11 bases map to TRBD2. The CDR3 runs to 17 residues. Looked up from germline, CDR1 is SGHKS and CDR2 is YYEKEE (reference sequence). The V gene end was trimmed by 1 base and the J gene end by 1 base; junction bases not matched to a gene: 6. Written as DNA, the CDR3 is TGTGCCAGCAGCTTGCAGACTAGCGGGGCCTCCCAAGAGACCCAGTACTTC. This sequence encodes CASSLQTSGASQETQYF.

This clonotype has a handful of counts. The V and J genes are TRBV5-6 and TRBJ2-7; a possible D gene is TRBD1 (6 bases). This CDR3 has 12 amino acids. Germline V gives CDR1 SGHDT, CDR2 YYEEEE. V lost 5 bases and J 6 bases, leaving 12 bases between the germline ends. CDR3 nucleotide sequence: TGTGCCAGCAGTCCAGGGGTCCGCGAGCAGTACGTC. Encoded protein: CASSPGVREQYV.

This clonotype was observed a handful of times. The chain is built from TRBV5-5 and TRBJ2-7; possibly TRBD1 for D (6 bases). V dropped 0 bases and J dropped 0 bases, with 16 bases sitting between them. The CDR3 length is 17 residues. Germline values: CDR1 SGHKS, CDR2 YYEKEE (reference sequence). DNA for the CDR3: TGTGCCAGCAGCTTGGGGAAGCACAGGGCCCTCTCCTACGAGCAGTACGTC. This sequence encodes CASSLGKHRALSYEQYV.

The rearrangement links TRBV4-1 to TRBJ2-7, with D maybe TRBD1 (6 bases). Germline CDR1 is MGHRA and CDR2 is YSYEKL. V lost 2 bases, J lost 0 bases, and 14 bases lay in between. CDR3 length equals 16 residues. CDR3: CASSQLQGSSSYEQYF. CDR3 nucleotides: TGCGCCAGCAGCCAATTACAGGGTTCTAGCTCCTACGAGCAGTACTTC.

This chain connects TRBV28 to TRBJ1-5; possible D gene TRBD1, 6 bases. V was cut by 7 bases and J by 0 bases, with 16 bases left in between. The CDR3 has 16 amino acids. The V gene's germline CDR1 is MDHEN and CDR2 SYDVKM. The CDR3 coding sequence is TGTGCCAGCACTCTCAGGGGAGGGGCTAGCAATCAGCCCCAGCATTTT. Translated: CASTLRGGASNQPQHF.

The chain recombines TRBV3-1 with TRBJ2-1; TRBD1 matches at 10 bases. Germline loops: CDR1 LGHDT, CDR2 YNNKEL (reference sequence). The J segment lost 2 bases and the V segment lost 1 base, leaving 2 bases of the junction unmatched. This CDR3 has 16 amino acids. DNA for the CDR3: TGTGCCAGCAGCCAAGGGGACAGGGGTACCTACAATGAGCAGTTCTTC. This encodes CASSQGDRGTYNEQFF.

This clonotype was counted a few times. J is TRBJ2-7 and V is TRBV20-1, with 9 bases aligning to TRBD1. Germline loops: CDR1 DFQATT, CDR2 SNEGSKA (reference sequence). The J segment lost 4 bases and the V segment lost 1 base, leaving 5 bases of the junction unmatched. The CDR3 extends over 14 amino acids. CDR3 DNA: TGCAGTGCTAGAGTGATGGACAGGGGATACGAGCAGTACTTC. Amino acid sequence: CSARVMDRGYEQYF.

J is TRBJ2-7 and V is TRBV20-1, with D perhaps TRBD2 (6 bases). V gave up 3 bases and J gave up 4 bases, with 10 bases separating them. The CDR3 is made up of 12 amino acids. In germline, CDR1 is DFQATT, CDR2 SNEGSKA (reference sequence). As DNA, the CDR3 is TGCAGTGCTAGGGACGGGGGTTACGAGCAGTACGTC. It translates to CSARDGGYEQYV.